The 6 T cell receptor beta chains listed next were all sequenced from one sample in a study of regulatory T cells in long-lasting Graves disease (dated by TCRdb to the early 2020s). The time point label, as the study defines it: persistent/refractory GD, antithyroid drugs over 5 years with positive TRAb. For both TCR sequencing and RNA sequencing, RNA was extracted from PBMCs using TRIzol. Libraries were built with multiplex PCR. The sequencing machine was an Illumina HiSeq 4000. CDR3 regions were amplified by Arm-PCR with iRepertoire HTBI primers to construct TCR beta libraries. TCRdb reprocessing: public reads trimmed at Q25 with fastp, clones called with MiXCR, in-frame beta chains kept. Records with the same CDR3 protein are collapsed into one entry carrying the most frequent genes and DNA. The table for this sample lists 500,000 to 700,000 distinct CDR3 sequences; roughly 30% of them were counted only once. Under 50% of the sample is in the top ten clones.

Sequencing used peripheral blood mononuclear cells (PBMCs), obtained when the disease was refractory, from a patient treated with antithyroid drugs. These receptor sequences come from a female donor with Graves disease.

This clonotype was observed a few times. The rearrangement joins TRBV20-1 to TRBJ2-5; 8 bases are shared with TRBD2. The CDR3 consists of 14 residues. Per the germline V gene, CDR1 is DFQATT and CDR2 is SNEGSKA (reference sequence). The V and J ends lost 4 bases and 5 bases, in that order; junction bases with no gene match: 9. CDR3 sequence (DNA): TGCAGTGCTAAAGAGCGGGGGCTCTGGGAGACCCAGTACTTC. Translation gives CSAKERGLWETQYF.

This clonotype was seen a few times. This chain links TRBV2 with TRBJ2-7; D perhaps matches TRBD2 (5 bases). V lost 6 bases to trimming and J lost 4 bases, with 16 bases between them. Germline CDR1 SNHLY, CDR2 FYNNEI. The CDR3 consists of 14 residues. The CDR3 loop is CASSPRRVVYEQYF. In nucleotides, the CDR3 is TGTGCCAGCAGCCCCCGGCGGGTGGTTTACGAGCAGTACTTC.

The gene calls are TRBV12-3 or TRBV12-4 and TRBJ2-7, with 12 bases identical to TRBD2. The junction had 13 bases not matched to a gene; V was cut back by 4 bases and J by 0 bases. The CDR3 extends over 19 amino acids. Here the CDR3 reads CASSSRPGGLAGFSYEQYF. CDR3 bases: TGTGCCAGCAGTTCTCGCCCGGGGGGACTAGCGGGTTTCTCCTACGAGCAGTACTTC.

This clonotype was seen only a few times. The chain uses TRBV30 and TRBJ1-2, with 7 bases aligning to TRBD1. V trimming: 3 bases; J trimming: 0 bases; junction bases outside the gene matches: 4. This CDR3 has 14 residues. Germline CDR1 and CDR2: GTSNPN and SVGIG (reference sequence). The CDR3 coding sequence is TGTGCCTGGAGCCACAGGGGACCTAACTATGGCTACACCTTC. Amino acid sequence: CAWSHRGPNYGYTF.

This clonotype has ten or more counts. The rearrangement uses TRBV12-3 or TRBV12-4 and TRBJ2-2; D call uncertain. The CDR3 is 22 residues long. V lost 2 bases and J 1 base, leaving 29 bases between the germline ends. The CDR3 sequence: CASSLSPPTGMKLGLNTGELFF. The CDR3 DNA sequence: TGTGCCAGCAGTTTATCCCCTCCAACGGGCATGAAATTGGGGTTGAACACCGGGGAGCTGTTTTTT.

CDR3 in amino acids: CASSTTSGYQETQYF. For the CDR3, the DNA is TGTGCCAGCTCCACGACTAGCGGGTACCAAGAGACCCAGTACTTC. This chain links TRBV18 with TRBJ2-5; 10 bases agree with TRBD2. Looked up from germline, CDR1 is KGHSH and CDR2 is LQKENI. The J segment lost 0 bases and the V segment lost 6 bases, leaving 4 bases of the junction unmatched. The CDR3 loop spans 15 amino acids.